This TCR beta chain was captured in a study of monozygotic twins with cystic fibrosis. Sequencing was performed with immunoSEQ multiplex PCR; in TCRdb, only in-frame clones are kept and a portion is missing. The sample has 29,000 or so clones, around four fifths seen once. Study results and limitations: Shared CDR3 numbers were not associated with age, concordance or severity. Clonality was generally low (median around 0.009), higher in the most severe patients. Monozygotic CF twin pairs shared significantly more nucleotide-identical clonotypes than unrelated CF individuals did.

Germline CDR1 reads LNHDA; CDR2 reads SQIVND (reference sequence). This CDR3 region has 14 residues. V trimming: 6 bases; J trimming: 2 bases; junction bases outside the gene matches: 2. Turning to this clone: Its antigen is unidentified.

This sequence joins TRBV19 and TRBJ2-1, with 9 bases that match TRBD2. The TCR was taken from a girl aged 2-9 years with cystic fibrosis. Sequencing input: blood. The CDR3 spells CASSAGGTYNEQFF. CDR3 DNA: TGTGCCAGTAGCGCGGGAGGGACCTACAATGAGCAGTTCTTC.